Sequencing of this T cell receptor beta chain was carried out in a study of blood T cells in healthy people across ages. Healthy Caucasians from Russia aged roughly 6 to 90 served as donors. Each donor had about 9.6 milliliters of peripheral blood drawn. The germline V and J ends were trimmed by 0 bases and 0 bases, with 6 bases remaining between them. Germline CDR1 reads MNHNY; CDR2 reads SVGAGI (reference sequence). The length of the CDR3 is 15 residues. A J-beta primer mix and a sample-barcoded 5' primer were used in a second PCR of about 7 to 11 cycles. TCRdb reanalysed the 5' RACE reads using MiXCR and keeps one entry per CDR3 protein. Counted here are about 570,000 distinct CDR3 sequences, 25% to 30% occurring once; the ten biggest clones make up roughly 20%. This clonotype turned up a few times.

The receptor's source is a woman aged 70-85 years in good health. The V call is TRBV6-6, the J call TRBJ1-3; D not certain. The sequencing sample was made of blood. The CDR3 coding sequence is TGTGCCAGCAGTTACTCGTCCTCCTCTGGAAACACCATATATTTT. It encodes CASSYSSSSGNTIYF.